This T cell receptor beta chain was documented in a study of CD8+ T cells in alopecia areata. Looking at the study overall: Each day, treated patients took oral tofacitinib twice, at 5 to 10 mg per dose. Tofacitinib continued for 6 to 18 months and was then withheld for 6 months.

V lost 3 bases to trimming and J lost 2 bases, with 17 bases between them. CDR1 and CDR2 (germline): KGHSH, LQKENI. This CDR3 contains 16 residues. The treatment here: oral pan-JAK inhibitor, 5-10 mg twice daily. The sorting of PBMCs gave CD4+ and CD8+ T cells. TCR sequencing used cDNA made by reverse transcription of extracted RNA. Here immunoSEQ multiplex PCR was the method, and the copy in TCRdb shows in-frame clones only, minus some. The sample comprises 200,000 to 250,000 clones, roughly 56% of which are singletons, and around 1.4% rests with the top ten. This clone has more than one count but fewer than ten.

This material consisted of CD4+ T cells sorted from blood, taken at week 4, from a patient treated with tofacitinib. The chain recombines TRBV18 with TRBJ2-7; D not certain. This receptor was obtained from a human donor with alopecia areata. CDR3 sequence reads: CASSPGSQLYAYEQYF. The CDR3 DNA is TGTGCCAGCTCACCTGGTTCCCAGCTGTACGCCTACGAGCAGTACTTC.